This T cell receptor beta chain was sequenced during a study of T cells in Graves' hyperthyroidism and ophthalmopathy. The CDR3 has 15 residues. Germline V gives CDR1 MNHNS, CDR2 SASEGT. J was trimmed by 8 bases and V by 6 bases; bases with no gene match: 11. The TCR beta CDR3 regions underwent amplification using RNA transcripts as the source. The TCR CDR3 was amplified in a first-round RT-PCR using the HTBI primer set. TCRdb reanalysed the multiplex PCR reads using MiXCR and keeps one entry per CDR3 protein. The sample shows fewer than 250,000 distinct CDR3 sequences, roughly a quarter of them seen only once. Lactation, pregnancy, other autoimmune disease or uncontrolled infection led to exclusion of patients. Cells are PBMCs isolated from 10 ml of fresh blood.

The TCR originated in a woman between 40 and 55 years old with Graves' ophthalmopathy. The V and J genes are TRBV6-1 and TRBJ1-1; 11 positions match TRBD1. Sequenced material: blood. CDR3 in amino acids: CASRPRTGGEAEAFF. CDR3 DNA sequence: TGTGCCAGCAGGCCTCGGACAGGGGGCGAGGCAGAAGCTTTCTTT.